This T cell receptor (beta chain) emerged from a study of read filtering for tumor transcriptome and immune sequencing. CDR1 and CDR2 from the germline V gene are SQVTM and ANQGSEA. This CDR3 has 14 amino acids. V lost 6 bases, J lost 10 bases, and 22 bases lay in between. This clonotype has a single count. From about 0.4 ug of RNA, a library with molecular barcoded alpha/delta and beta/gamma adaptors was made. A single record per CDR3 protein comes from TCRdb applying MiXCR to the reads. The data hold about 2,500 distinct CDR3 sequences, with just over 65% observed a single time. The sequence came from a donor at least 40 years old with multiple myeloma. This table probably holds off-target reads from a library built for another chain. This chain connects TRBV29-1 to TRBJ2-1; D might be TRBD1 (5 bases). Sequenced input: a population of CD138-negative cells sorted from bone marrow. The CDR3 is CSVGTQGMGKEQFF. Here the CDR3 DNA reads TGCAGCGTGGGAACCCAGGGTATGGGGAAAGAGCAGTTCTTC.